This TCR beta chain was recovered during a study of T cell responses to AZD1222 COVID-19 vaccine. Across the whole study: Second-dose schedules of about 4 or about 12 weeks were combined.

Study outcomes and limitations: In a largely white British group with more females than males, clonal diversity was possibly underestimated. In the spike-specific TCR repertoire, nearly half reportedly target unmutated variant regions. At study baseline, merely six AZD1222 recipients were seropositive.

TCRdb's copy holds only in-frame clones and misses some; the assay was immunoSEQ multiplex PCR. The repertoire includes 90,000 to 120,000 clones, around nine tenths of them detected once, and 22% sits in the top ten. As concerns this clone: Antigen specificity is unknown.

This sample comprised peripheral blood, obtained on day 0 of AZD1222 vaccination. The clonotype was recovered from an adult in good health.

The CDR3 nucleotides read TGTGCCAGCAGTCCCTACTCGACACGGAACACTGAAGCTTTCTTT. Translation: CASSPYSTRNTEAFF. The J gene is TRBJ1-1, the V gene TRBV5-4; no clear D. The germline CDR1 and CDR2 sequences are SGHNT and YYREEE (reference sequence). This CDR3 has 15 amino acids. V was trimmed by 5 bases and J by 1 base, leaving 15 bases between them.